This is a list of T cell receptor beta chains from one sample in a study of T cell responses to AZD1222 COVID-19 vaccine. The assay was immunoSEQ multiplex PCR, and TCRdb's table has in-frame clones only and misses some. The repertoire holds approximately 150,000 clones, with about 89% as singletons. The sample in question was peripheral blood, obtained 28 days after the second AZD1222 dose. These receptors were collected from an adult who received the AZD1222 COVID-19 vaccine. CDR3s include the opening cysteine and the closing phenylalanine or tryptophan. A D gene is named only where the DNA matches it firmly. Rows may omit the clone size; those that give it use once, few, many or a size class.

size	V	D	J	DNA	CDR3
NA	TRBV5-1	TRBD1	TRBJ1-2	TGCGCCAGCAGCCCCTTGGACAGGCCGGGCGATGGCTACACCTTC	CASSPLDRPGDGYTF
once	TRBV11-2	TRBD1	TRBJ1-2	TGTGCCAGCAGCCCTGGGACAGATCTTCCTCCTAACTATGGCTACACCTTC	CASSPGTDLPPNYGYTF
NA	TRBV5-5	TRBD1	TRBJ1-1	TGTGCCAGCAGCTTGGTGCTTGGGACAGGGGCCGATTGGAGCACTGAAGCTTTCTTT	CASSLVLGTGADWSTEAFF
few	TRBV6-5	NA	TRBJ2-7	TGTGCCAGCAGACAAATTCTAAGGACCGGCGAGCAGTACTTC	CASRQILRTGEQYF
NA	TRBV19	NA	TRBJ1-3	TGTGCCAGTAGTATAGCGGTTTGGACAGCCTCTGGAAACACCATATATTTT	CASSIAVWTASGNTIYF
NA	TRBV6-6	NA	TRBJ1-6	TGTGCCAGCAGTTCCAGGGTCGGTTCTTCACCCCTCCACTTT	CASSSRVGSSPLHF
NA	TRBV5-1	NA	TRBJ2-5	TGCGCCAGCAGCTTGAGGGGGGAGACCCAGTACTTC	CASSLRGETQYF
NA	TRBV6-5	NA	TRBJ2-3	TGTGCCAGCCTGAACAGAAAAAGCACAGATACGCAGTATTTT	CASLNRKSTDTQYF
few	TRBV25-1	NA	TRBJ1-2	TGTGCCAGCAGTGACGACGGGGGGGCGAACTATGGCTACACCTTC	CASSDDGGANYGYTF
NA	TRBV6-5	TRBD1	TRBJ2-5	TGTGCCAGCAGTCCGAATCAGGGGGCTTACGAGACCCAGTACTTC	CASSPNQGAYETQYF
NA	TRBV29-1	NA	TRBJ2-5	TGCAGCGGAGGGACCACGGGGGAGACCCAGTACTTC	CSGGTTGETQYF
NA	TRBV6-2/TRBV6-3	NA	TRBJ1-6	TGTGCCAGCAGTTACGCCGGGAACTATAATTCACCCCTCCACTTT	CASSYAGNYNSPLHF
NA	TRBV10-3	TRBD1	TRBJ1-2	TGTGCCATCGGAGACAGGGGGCGGACTAACTATGGCTACACCTTC	CAIGDRGRTNYGYTF
NA	TRBV5-1	NA	TRBJ1-5	TGCGCCAGCAGCTTGGACCCGAATCAGCCCCAGCATTTT	CASSLDPNQPQHF
NA	TRBV7-2	NA	TRBJ1-4	TGTGCCAGCAGCTTAGTCGAGGGCCCAACTAATGAAAAACTGTTTTTT	CASSLVEGPTNEKLFF
NA	TRBV7-2	TRBD2	TRBJ2-7	TGTGCCAGCAGCTTAGATCCCCCGGGACTAGCGGCCTCCTACGAGCAGTACTTC	CASSLDPPGLAASYEQYF
NA	TRBV7-2	TRBD1	TRBJ1-2	TGTGCCAGCAGCTTAGGAGTGGGACAGCCAGAATTCCTCCACTATGGCTACACCTTC	CASSLGVGQPEFLHYGYTF
NA	TRBV6-4	NA	TRBJ1-1	TGTGCCAGCCCCAACGGACCGACGTTAGACACTGAAGCTTTCTTT	CASPNGPTLDTEAFF
NA	TRBV24-1	NA	TRBJ1-1	TGTGCCACCAGGGGGGGCCTGCTTGACGGGGAGACTGAAGCTTTCTTT	CATRGGLLDGETEAFF
NA	TRBV5-1	NA	TRBJ2-7	TGCGCCAGCAGCTTTTTGGGAGAGCAGTACTTC	CASSFLGEQYF
NA	TRBV2	NA	TRBJ1-5	TGTGCCAGCACTAAAGCCATCCGACAGGGCAATCAGCCCCAGCATTTT	CASTKAIRQGNQPQHF
NA	TRBV4-1	NA	TRBJ1-2	TGCGCCAGCAGCCAAGAGGGGGAATACTATGGCTACACCTTC	CASSQEGEYYGYTF
once	TRBV18	NA	TRBJ2-7	TGTGCCAGCTCACTCTTGGGCGTCGATGCTTCCGAGCAGTACTTC	CASSLLGVDASEQYF
NA	TRBV9	NA	TRBJ1-1	TGTGCCAGCAGCGTAGAAGGCCCCTGGACTGAAGCTTTCTTT	CASSVEGPWTEAFF
NA	TRBV7-9	TRBD1	TRBJ1-4	TGTGCCAGCAGCCCGGCAGGGGGCGGTGAAAAACTGTTTTTT	CASSPAGGGEKLFF
NA	TRBV11-2	NA	TRBJ2-1	TGTGCCAGCAGCTTGGCCTTGGGCCGCAATGAGCAGTTCTTC	CASSLALGRNEQFF
NA	TRBV5-1	NA	TRBJ1-3	TGCGCCAGCAGCTTGGTAGCTGGAAACACCATATATTTT	CASSLVAGNTIYF
NA	TRBV6-5	NA	TRBJ1-5	TGTGCCAGCAGCGTCCAAAACAGGGAGCCCCAGCATTTT	CASSVQNREPQHF